This paragraph reports one T cell receptor beta chain. Its antigen remains unknown. The data were obtained in a study of graft-versus-host responses after intestinal transplantation. Study-level information: Multivisceral, liver-intestinal, or isolated intestinal grafts were transplanted into recipients. Uniformly, recipients were administered anti-thymocyte globulin induction with subsequent tacrolimus and steroids for around 3 years. Findings and caveats of the study: GvH clone levels peaked in circulation, and this peak was associated with early post-transplant HvG declines. Allografts carried high graft-versus-host to host-versus-graft clonal ratios in patients having graft-donor T cell macrochimerism.

Profiling relied on immunoSEQ multiplex PCR, and the TCRdb table lists in-frame clones only, not all of them. The sample holds 90,000 to 120,000 clones, over 80% seen once. Trimming shortened V by 0 bases and J by 4 bases, and 12 bases separated the two germline ends. The CDR3 has 15 residues. The germline V gene has CDR1 SGHTA and CDR2 FQGTGA. The chain joins TRBV7-3 to TRBJ2-5; weak D call: TRBD1 (6 bases). The source is a human donor who was the organ donor for an intestinal transplant. The material sequenced was unstimulated CD4+ T cells sorted from spleen or lymph node cells, taken before transplant. CDR3 amino acids: CASSLTGAGPETQYF. The DNA for the CDR3 is TGTGCCAGCAGCTTAACGGGGGCAGGTCCAGAGACCCAGTACTTC.